Listed here are 11 T cell receptor beta chains from one sample, sequenced in a study of blood T cell repertoires in COVID-19. Only in-frame clones appear in the TCRdb table, and some are missing; sequencing was by immunoSEQ multiplex PCR. The sample includes approximately 470,000 clones, about 90% seen only once; the top ten take around 0.7%. Sequenced material: PBMCs or T cells enriched from blood (not recorded which). These receptors all stem from a woman aged 18-29 years who had recovered from COVID-19.

V and J are TRBV5-6 and TRBJ2-1; possibly TRBD1 for D (6 bases). Trimming took off 1 base at V and 6 bases at J, with 14 bases between the two ends. From germline, CDR1 is SGHDT and CDR2 YYEEEE. The CDR3 loop spans 15 amino acids. Written as DNA, the CDR3 is TGTGCCAGCAGCTTGTACAGGGCGGGCGTCAATGAGCAGTTCTTC. As protein: CASSLYRAGVNEQFF.

The rearrangement joins TRBV3-1 (or the pseudogene TRBV3-2) to TRBJ2-2; tentatively, D is TRBD2 (5 bases). V lost 5 bases and J 5 bases, leaving 18 bases between the germline ends. Germline lookup yields CDR1 LGHDT and CDR2 YNNKEL (reference sequence). This CDR3 has 16 amino acids. The CDR3 DNA reads TGTGCCAGCAGCTCCCGGGATCCGGAAAAAACCGGGGAGCTGTTTTTT. It translates to CASSSRDPEKTGELFF.

Details on this clone: An end of the junction does not agree with germline; a read error may underlie this. This chain uses TRBV11-2 with TRBJ2-7; D may be TRBD2 (6 bases). This CDR3 spans 15 amino acids. Germline values: CDR1 SGHAT, CDR2 FQNNGV. CDR3 in DNA: TGTGCCAGCGGCTTCGGGGCCGGGGGTGACTACGAGCAGTACTTC. Translated: CASGFGAGGDYEQYF. The full variable domain, with the rest looked up from reference TRBV11-2 and TRBJ2-7, is EAGVAQSPRYKIIEKRQSVAFWCNPISGHATLYWYQQILGQGPKLLIQFQNNGVVDDSQLPKDRFSAERLKGVDSTLKIQPAKLEDSAVYLCASGFGAGGDYEQYFGPGTRLTVT.

This clone was seen a handful of times. The CDR3 spells CASSQSGGPNQPQHF. For the CDR3, the DNA is TGCGCCAGCAGCCAGTCGGGGGGCCCCAATCAGCCCCAGCATTTT. The chain combines TRBV4-1 with TRBJ1-5; weak D call: TRBD1 (6 bases). There are 15 residues in the CDR3. V gave up 3 bases and J gave up 3 bases, with 12 bases separating them. CDR1 is MGHRA, CDR2 YSYEKL, per germline.

The chain has TRBV4-1 and TRBJ2-6; D remains unclear. The V gene lost 2 bases and the J gene lost 3 bases, with 2 bases spanning the gap. The CDR3 is 13 amino acids. The V gene's germline CDR1 is MGHRA and CDR2 YSYEKL. CDR3: CASSQLGANVLTF. CDR3 sequence (DNA): TGCGCCAGCAGCCAACTTGGGGCCAACGTCCTGACTTTC.

The V and J genes are TRBV21-1 and TRBJ1-3; the D call of TRBD1 is as the table states it, not checked on the DNA. TRBV21-1 is labeled a pseudogene. CDR3 size: 17 residues. The DNA of the CDR3 is TGTGCCAGCAGCCCGCGGGACAGGCTGCTTTGGGGAAACACCATATATTTT. Its protein is CASSPRDRLLWGNTIYF.

This clone was seen only a few times. The chain links TRBV28 to TRBJ1-2; D gene unclear. Trimming left V 8 bases short and J 1 base short, with 11 bases between. The CDR3 contains 13 residues. CDR1 and CDR2 from the germline V gene are MDHEN and SYDVKM. DNA for the CDR3: TGTGCCAGCGCTGCGGTTCTTAACTATGGCTACACCTTC. This codes for CASAAVLNYGYTF.

The chain is built from TRBV4-1 and TRBJ1-6; 8 nucleotides agree with TRBD1. With V trimmed by 0 bases and J by 7 bases, 8 bases remained unmatched. Per the germline V gene, CDR1 is MGHRA and CDR2 is YSYEKL. The CDR3 sequence is 17 residues long. The CDR3: CASSQDLLQGANSPLHF. DNA of the CDR3: TGCGCCAGCAGCCAAGATCTCTTGCAGGGGGCAAATTCACCCCTCCACTTT.

J is TRBJ1-1 and V is TRBV25-1; D gene ambiguous. The CDR3 totals 14 residues. Germline CDR1 reads MGHDK; CDR2 reads SYGVNS. V lost 1 base and J 9 bases, leaving 15 bases between the germline ends. The CDR3 protein is CASSESLETAKAFF. The CDR3 coding sequence is TGTGCCAGCAGTGAATCTTTAGAAACAGCCAAAGCTTTCTTT. The full variable domain, with the rest looked up from reference TRBV25-1 and TRBJ1-1, is EADIYQTPRYLVIGTGKKITLECSQTMGHDKMYWYQQDPGMELHLIHYSYGVNSTEKGDLSSESTVSRIRTEHFPLTLESARPSHTSQYLCASSESLETAKAFFGQGTRLTVV.

V gene TRBV2 combines with J gene TRBJ1-1; maybe TRBD1 (6 bases). The length of the CDR3 is 12 residues. Per the germline V gene, CDR1 is SNHLY and CDR2 is FYNNEI. The V gene lost 6 bases and the J gene lost 5 bases, with 10 bases spanning the gap. The CDR3 here is CASSVQGTEAFF. CDR3 coding DNA: TGTGCCAGCAGCGTTCAGGGGACTGAAGCTTTCTTT. Full variable domain (rest looked up from reference TRBV2 and TRBJ1-1): EPEVTQTPSHQVTQMGQEVILRCVPISNHLYFYWYRQILGQKVEFLVSFYNNEISEKSEIFDDQFSVERPDGSNFTLKIRSTKLEDSAMYFCASSVQGTEAFFGQGTRLTVV.

This sequence joins TRBV24-1 and TRBJ2-2; 10 bases agree with TRBD1. The CDR3 totals 19 residues. V was clipped by 1 base and J by 7 bases; unmatched bases: 14. CDR1 KGHDR and CDR2 SFDVKD come from the germline V gene. The CDR3, as DNA: TGTGCCACCAGTGATTTTGACGAGGCTGGACAGGGGGGGAACGGGGAGCTGTTTTTT. This sequence encodes CATSDFDEAGQGGNGELFF.